Below, 10 T cell receptor beta chains from the same sample are listed, as sequenced in a study of monozygotic twins with inflammatory bowel disease. TCRdb reprocessed the 5' RACE reads; each CDR3 protein has one entry and no DNA is given. Across under 350,000 distinct CDR3 sequences, the top ten clones capture approximately 5.4% of the sample. The sequencing sample was made of blood. Receptor source: a human donor with ulcerative colitis or Crohn's disease, or a healthy co-twin of an affected twin (not recorded which).

V and J are TRBV5-1 and TRBJ2-3; TCRdb names TRBD2, which stays unverified in the absence of DNA. The CDR3 covers 17 residues. CDR1 is SGHRS and CDR2 is YFSETQ in the germline V gene. This chain's CDR3 is CASRIILGGGEKDTQYF.

The V gene is TRBV12-3 or TRBV12-4, the J gene TRBJ2-1. This CDR3 spans 13 amino acids. The CDR3 is CASMELAYNEQFF.

The chain has TRBV27 and TRBJ2-1. The CDR3 spans 15 residues. Germline values: CDR1 MNHEY, CDR2 SMNVEV (reference sequence). The CDR3 region is CASSLSGIVNNEQFF.

The chain uses TRBV12-3 or TRBV12-4 and TRBJ1-2; with no DNA, the TCRdb D assignment of TRBD1 cannot be verified. CDR3 size: 17 residues. CDR3 loop: CASSPGGSALSNYGYTF.

The gene calls are TRBV5-1 and TRBJ2-2. Germline V gives CDR1 SGHRS, CDR2 YFSETQ. This CDR3 contains 16 residues. This CDR3 reads CASSLTNLETTGELFF.

The V and J genes are TRBV18 and TRBJ1-1; TCRdb designates TRBD1, a call that cannot be tested without DNA. Germline V CDR1 and CDR2: KGHSH, LQKENI. This CDR3 has 15 amino acids. The CDR3 is CASSPIDSLNTEAFF.

The rearrangement links TRBV5-5 to TRBJ2-7; TCRdb selects TRBD1, and the lack of DNA leaves this call unchecked. The V gene's germline CDR1 is SGHKS and CDR2 YYEKEE (reference sequence). This CDR3 spans 12 amino acids. CDR3 protein: CASLKGGNEQYF.

The gene calls are TRBV20-1 and TRBJ2-2. Germline-derived CDR1 and CDR2 are DFQATT and SNEGSKA (reference sequence). CDR3 length equals 11 residues. CDR3: CSATLNGELFF.

The J gene is TRBJ1-2, the V gene TRBV6-2 or TRBV6-3. Germline values: CDR1 MNHEY, CDR2 SVGEGT. The CDR3 is made up of 14 amino acids. CDR3 region: CASSSRRGNYGYTF.

The rearrangement links TRBV18 to TRBJ2-4. Germline V gene data show CDR1 as KGHSH and CDR2 as LQKENI. The CDR3 sequence is 12 residues long. The chain's CDR3 is CASSPEAFEQYF. The full variable domain, with the rest looked up from reference TRBV18 and TRBJ2-4, is NAGVMQNPRHLVRRRGQEARLRCSPMKGHSHVYWYRQLPEEGLKFMVYLQKENIIDESGMPKERFSAEFPKEGPSILRIQQVVRGDSAAYFCASSPEAFEQYFGAGTRLSVL.